A selection of T cell receptor beta chains follows, all from one sample in a study of T-cell reconstitution after alpha-beta-depleted transplantation in children. MiXCR, applied by TCRdb to the PCR reads, yields one record per CDR3 protein. The table lists some 500,000 distinct CDR3 sequences, about a sixth of them singletons. The sample consisted of PBMCs from the stem cell graft donor, taken from the stem cell graft. The receptors originated from a human donor who donated a stem cell graft to a child with acute lymphoblastic leukemia. The conserved cysteine and the conserved F or W are not part of the CDR3 here.

CDR3 protein | J gene | V gene
SVDLRGPMAYEQF | TRBJ2-1 | TRBV29-1
ASSTGTVSPTYEQY | TRBJ2-7 | TRBV12-3/TRBV12-4
ASSQEGGRDGDTQY | TRBJ2-3 | TRBV4-1
ASSLGGSRYNEQF | TRBJ2-1 | TRBV5-1
ASSSPRLNTGELF | TRBJ2-2 | TRBV5-6
ASSSPRGPQETQY | TRBJ2-5 | TRBV19
ASSVDGGRAYEQY | TRBJ2-7 | TRBV9
ASSYGRGLF | TRBJ2-2 | TRBV5-6
SARDGGPDGYT | TRBJ1-2 | TRBV20-1
AIRGQGAGGYT | TRBJ1-2 | TRBV6-1
ASSPYLGTGEGYGYT | TRBJ1-2 | TRBV11-2
ASSRDSTYEQY | TRBJ2-7 | TRBV4-1
ASSSGQMLSGAF | TRBJ1-1 | TRBV19
ASNASPGRSYEQY | TRBJ2-7 | TRBV7-2
SVERDTDTQY | TRBJ2-3 | TRBV29-1
ASSLSFWGPGTEAF | TRBJ1-1 | TRBV27
ASSLLAGSYEQY | TRBJ2-7 | TRBV5-1
ASSGSAVGKRETQY | TRBJ2-5 | TRBV19
ASSFGPYNEQF | TRBJ2-1 | TRBV12-3/TRBV12-4
ASSPTGYQNTEAF | TRBJ1-1 | TRBV7-2
SVVGTGHGELF | TRBJ2-2 | TRBV29-1
ASSLAQGANYGYT | TRBJ1-2 | TRBV18
ASSPPGEEAF | TRBJ1-1 | TRBV5-1
ASSLSTGSTQY | TRBJ2-3 | TRBV5-1
ASSLELAGGNGELF | TRBJ2-2 | TRBV5-6
ASSLSIAGEGEQF | TRBJ2-1 | TRBV27
ASSLALGPGDQY | TRBJ2-5 | TRBV7-7